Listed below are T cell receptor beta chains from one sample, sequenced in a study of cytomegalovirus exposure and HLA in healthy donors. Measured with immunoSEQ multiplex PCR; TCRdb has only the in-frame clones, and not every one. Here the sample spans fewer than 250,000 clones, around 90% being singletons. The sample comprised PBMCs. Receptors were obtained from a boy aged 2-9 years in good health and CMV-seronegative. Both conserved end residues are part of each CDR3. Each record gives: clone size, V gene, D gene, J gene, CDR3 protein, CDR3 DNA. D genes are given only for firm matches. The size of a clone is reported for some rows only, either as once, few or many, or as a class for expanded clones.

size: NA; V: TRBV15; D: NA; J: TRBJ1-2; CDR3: CATSSWENYGYTF; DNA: TGTGCCACCAGCAGCTGGGAGAACTATGGCTACACCTTC
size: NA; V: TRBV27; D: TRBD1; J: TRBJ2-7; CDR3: CASSFNPGQPNYEQYF; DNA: TGTGCCAGCAGTTTCAATCCGGGACAGCCTAACTACGAGCAGTACTTC
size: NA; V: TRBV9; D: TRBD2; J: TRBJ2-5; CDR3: CATARGAIGETQYF; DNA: TGTGCCACCGCGCGGGGGGCTATTGGTGAGACCCAGTACTTC
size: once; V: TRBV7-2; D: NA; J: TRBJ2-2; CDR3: CASSLRGAANTGELFF; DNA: TGTGCCAGCAGCTTACGAGGCGCGGCTAACACCGGGGAGCTGTTTTTT
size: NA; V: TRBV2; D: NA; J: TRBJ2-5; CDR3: CASSTGRVNQETQYF; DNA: TGTGCCAGCAGCACAGGGAGGGTCAACCAAGAGACCCAGTACTTC
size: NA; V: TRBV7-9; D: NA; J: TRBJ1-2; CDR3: CSSSQQDYYGYTF; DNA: TGTTCCAGCAGCCAACAGGATTACTATGGCTACACCTTC
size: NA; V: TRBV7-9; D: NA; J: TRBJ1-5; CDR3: CASSSRDNNQPQHF; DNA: TGTGCCAGCAGCTCCCGGGACAACAATCAGCCCCAGCATTTT
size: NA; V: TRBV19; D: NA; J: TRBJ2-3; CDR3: CASSTSRNSDTQYF; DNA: TGTGCCAGTAGTACTAGCAGGAACTCAGATACGCAGTATTTT
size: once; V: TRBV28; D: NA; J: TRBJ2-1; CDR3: CASSLSTSRTGNEQFF; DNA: TGTGCCAGCAGTTTATCAACTAGTAGGACGGGCAATGAGCAGTTCTTC
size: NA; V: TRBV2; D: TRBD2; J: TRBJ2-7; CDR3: CASGGGGEGYEQYF; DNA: TGTGCCAGCGGCGGCGGGGGGGAGGGGTACGAGCAGTACTTC
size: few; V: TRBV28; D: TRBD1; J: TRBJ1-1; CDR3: CASSSDRAEAFF; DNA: TGTGCCAGCAGTTCGGACAGGGCTGAAGCTTTCTTT
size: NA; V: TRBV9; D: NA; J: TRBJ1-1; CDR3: CASSPTGEAFF; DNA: TGTGCCAGCAGCCCCACAGGGGAAGCTTTCTTT
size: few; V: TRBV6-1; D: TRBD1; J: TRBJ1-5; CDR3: CASSEGGQGLSNQPQHF; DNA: TGTGCCAGCAGTGAAGGGGGACAGGGGCTTAGCAATCAGCCCCAGCATTTT
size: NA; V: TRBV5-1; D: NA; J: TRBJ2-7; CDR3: CASSPTGYEQYF; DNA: TGCGCCAGCAGCCCCACGGGTTACGAGCAGTACTTC
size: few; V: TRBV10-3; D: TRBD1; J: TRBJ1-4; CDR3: CAISESARGRQKLFF; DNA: TGTGCCATCAGTGAGTCAGCCAGGGGGCGTCAAAAACTGTTTTTT
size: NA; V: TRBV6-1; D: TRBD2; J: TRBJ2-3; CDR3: CASSESWTSGRRDTQYF; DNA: TGTGCCAGCAGTGAGTCATGGACTAGCGGGAGGAGAGATACGCAGTATTTT
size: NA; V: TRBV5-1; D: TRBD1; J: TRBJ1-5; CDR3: CASSGTGAPNQPQHF; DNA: TGCGCCAGCAGCGGCACAGGGGCTCCCAATCAGCCCCAGCATTTT
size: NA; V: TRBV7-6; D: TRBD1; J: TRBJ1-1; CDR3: CASSSRDSNTEAFF; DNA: TGTGCCAGCAGCTCCCGGGACAGTAACACTGAAGCTTTCTTT
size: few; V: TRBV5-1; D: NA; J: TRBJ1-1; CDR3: CASSPEWVESTEAFF; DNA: TGCGCCAGCAGTCCGGAGTGGGTAGAGTCTACTGAAGCTTTCTTT
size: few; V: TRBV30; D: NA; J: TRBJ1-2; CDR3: CAWSVLAGFLKGYGYTF; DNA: TGTGCCTGGAGTGTACTGGCGGGGTTCCTGAAGGGCTATGGCTACACCTTC
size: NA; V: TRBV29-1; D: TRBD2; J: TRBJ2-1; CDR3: CSVRTSGGQLNEQFF; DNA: TGCAGCGTTAGAACTAGCGGGGGTCAACTCAATGAGCAGTTCTTC
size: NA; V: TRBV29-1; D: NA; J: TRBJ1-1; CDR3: CSVSPRGGTEAFF; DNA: TGCAGCGTTTCACCTAGGGGAGGCACTGAAGCTTTCTTT
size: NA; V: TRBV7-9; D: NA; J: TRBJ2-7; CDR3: CASSLADGSPRVHEQYF; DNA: TGTGCCAGCAGCTTAGCCGACGGGTCTCCGAGGGTCCACGAGCAGTACTTC
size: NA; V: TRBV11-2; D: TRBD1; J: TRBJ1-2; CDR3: CASSAGQTDGYTF; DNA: TGTGCCAGCAGCGCGGGACAGACGGACGGCTACACCTTC
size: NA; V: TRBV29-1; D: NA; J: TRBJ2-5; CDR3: CSVMGLYQETQYF; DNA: TGCAGCGTTATGGGACTGTACCAAGAGACCCAGTACTTC
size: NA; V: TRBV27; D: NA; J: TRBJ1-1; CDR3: CASSFRGGGTEAFF; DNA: TGTGCCAGCAGTTTTAGGGGTGGTGGCACTGAAGCTTTCTTT
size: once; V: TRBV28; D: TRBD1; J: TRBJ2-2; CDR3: CASSLGTGGARSTGELFF; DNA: TGTGCCAGCAGTCTAGGGACAGGGGGCGCCCGGAGTACCGGGGAGCTGTTTTTT
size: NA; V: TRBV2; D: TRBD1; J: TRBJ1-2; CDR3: CASSERDRRPYGYTF; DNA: TGTGCCAGCAGTGAAAGGGACAGGCGCCCCTATGGCTACACCTTC
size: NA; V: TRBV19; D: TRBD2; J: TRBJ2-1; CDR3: CASTISGRANGEQFF; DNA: TGTGCCAGTACGATTAGCGGGAGGGCCAATGGGGAGCAGTTCTTC